The 30 T cell receptor beta chains below come from one sample, sequenced in a study of CD8+CD57+ T cells in acquired aplastic anemia. Patients selected for sequencing had displayed CD8+CD57+ cell expansion by flow cytometry. The TCR beta profiling, which covered VDJ combination and CDR3 sequence, was carried out using genomic DNA as the template. TCRdb ran MiXCR on the reads and lists one entry per CDR3 protein. The sample records roughly 280,000 distinct CDR3 sequences, around three fifths being singletons. The sample taken for sequencing was sorted CD4+, CD8+, or CD8+CD57+ T cells (not recorded which) from PBMCs. All receptors come from a human donor with aplastic anemia.

This clonotype was detected only a few times. This rearrangement joins TRBV2 to TRBJ2-5; perhaps TRBD1 as D (5 bases). The CDR3 is 14 amino acids. Trimming left V 6 bases short and J 2 bases short, with 13 bases between. Germline V gene data show CDR1 as SNHLY and CDR2 as FYNNEI. CDR3 sequence: CASRDSIDQETQYF. In DNA, the CDR3 is TGTGCCAGCAGAGACAGTATTGATCAAGAGACCCAGTACTTC.

This clonotype was counted many times. This chain joins TRBV7-9 and TRBJ2-7; D perhaps matches TRBD2 (6 bases). The V and J ends lost 0 bases and 2 bases respectively, with 8 bases between them. CDR1 SEHNR and CDR2 FQNEAQ come from the germline V gene (reference sequence). CDR3 length: 14 residues. The chain's CDR3 is CASSLAGGPYEQYF. In DNA, the CDR3 is TGTGCCAGCAGCTTAGCGGGGGGTCCCTACGAGCAGTACTTC.

This clonotype was counted ten times or more. This chain links TRBV20-1 with TRBJ2-5, with 10 bases matching TRBD2. From germline, CDR1 is DFQATT and CDR2 SNEGSKA (reference sequence). This CDR3 comprises 14 residues. V lost 3 bases and J lost 2; bases outside the gene matches: 3. CDR3 residues: CSASLGLAQETQYF. The DNA of the CDR3 is TGCAGTGCTAGCCTGGGACTAGCGCAAGAGACCCAGTACTTC.

The chain combines TRBV29-1 with TRBJ2-7; TRBD2 agrees at 7 bases. CDR3 length: 12 amino acids. Unmatched junction bases numbered 8, after V lost 3 bases and J lost 9 bases. The germline gives CDR1 SQVTM, CDR2 ANQGSEA. The CDR3 bases are TGCAGCGTTGATGGACGCGGGGGTGGGCAGTACTTC. This encodes CSVDGRGGGQYF.

The J gene is TRBJ2-7, the V gene TRBV24-1, with a possible D match to TRBD1 (6 bases). This CDR3 region has 13 residues. V lost 9 bases and J lost 0, with 11 bases in between. Germline V gene sequence: CDR1 KGHDR, CDR2 SFDVKD. CDR3 in amino acids: CATQGHPSYEQYF. The CDR3 DNA reads TGTGCCACCCAGGGGCACCCCTCCTACGAGCAGTACTTC.

At least ten counts were recorded for this clonotype. J is TRBJ2-1 and V is TRBV7-3; 10 nucleotides line up with TRBD2. Germline V gene data show CDR1 as SGHTA and CDR2 as FQGTGA. Trimming cost V 0 bases and J 8 bases; bases outside gene matches: 10. The CDR3 spans 17 residues. The DNA of the CDR3 is TGTGCCAGCAGCTTAACGAGAGGAACTAGCGGGAACCATGAGCAGTTCTTC. Its protein is CASSLTRGTSGNHEQFF.

The gene calls are TRBV7-8 and TRBJ2-7; 7 nucleotides align to TRBD1. Germline CDR1 SGHVS, CDR2 FQNEAQ. The V segment lost 1 base and the J segment 2 bases; nucleotides outside the gene matches: 8. The CDR3 contains 16 residues. The CDR3 loop is CASSLVAQGMPYEQYF. In nucleotides, the CDR3 is TGTGCCAGCAGCTTAGTAGCACAGGGGATGCCCTACGAGCAGTACTTC.

This rearrangement joins TRBV7-2 to TRBJ2-1; no clear D. Trimming stripped 1 base from V and 6 bases from J, with 4 bases between. Germline-derived CDR1 and CDR2 are SGHTA and FQGNSA. The CDR3 is 12 amino acids. The chain's CDR3 is CASSLVSNEQFF. CDR3 bases: TGTGCCAGCAGCTTAGTTTCCAATGAGCAGTTCTTC. Full variable domain (outside the CDR3, taken from reference TRBV7-2 and TRBJ2-1): GAGVSQSPSNKVTEKGKDVELRCDPISGHTALYWYRQSLGQGLEFLIYFQGNSAPDKSGLPSDRFSAERTGGSVSTLTIQRTQQEDSAVYLCASSLVSNEQFFGPGTRLTVL.

This clonotype was counted a single time. This sequence joins TRBV20-1 and TRBJ2-3; tentatively, D is TRBD2 (8 bases). Between the trimmed V and J ends, which lost 3 bases and 7 bases, there was a span of 20 bases. The germline V gene has CDR1 DFQATT and CDR2 SNEGSKA (reference sequence). CDR3 length: 15 residues. The CDR3 DNA sequence: TGCAGTGCTAGTCTCGGGAGGGCAGGGGGGAATACGCAGTATTTT. Translation: CSASLGRAGGNTQYF.

This clonotype has a count of ten or more. CDR3 in amino acids: CASMGGSTEAFF. In DNA form, the CDR3 reads TGTGCCAGCATGGGGGGAAGCACTGAAGCTTTCTTT. The chain employs TRBV6-5 and TRBJ1-1; D is perhaps TRBD1 (5 bases). CDR1 MNHEY and CDR2 SVGAGI come from the germline V gene. Trimming stripped 7 bases from V and 4 bases from J, with 10 bases between. The CDR3 contains 12 residues.

The chain carries TRBV24-1 and TRBJ2-3; no reliable D call. Germline values: CDR1 KGHDR, CDR2 SFDVKD. The CDR3 extends over 14 amino acids. Trimming removed 6 bases from V and 2 bases from J, with 11 bases in between. The CDR3 here is CATSSTTFTDTQYF. CDR3 DNA sequence: TGTGCCACCAGTAGTACAACCTTCACAGATACGCAGTATTTT.

This chain uses TRBV9 with TRBJ1-2, with D maybe TRBD1 (5 bases). CDR1 SGDLS and CDR2 YYNGEE come from the germline V gene. CDR3 length: 13 amino acids. Trimming took off 3 bases at V and 8 bases at J, with 14 bases between the two ends. The CDR3 coding sequence is TGTGCCAGCAGCGGCATTTCGAGGGACGGCTACACCTTC. Translating it yields CASSGISRDGYTF.

The chain combines TRBV7-9 with TRBJ1-2; possibly TRBD1 for D (6 bases). The V and J ends lost 5 bases and 2 bases respectively, with 21 bases between them. The CDR3 is 17 amino acids. Germline CDR1 reads SEHNR; CDR2 reads FQNEAQ (reference sequence). For the CDR3, the DNA is TGTGCCAGCAGCCCGTCCCCTGATCGGACAGTGAACTATGGCTACACCTTC. It is translated as CASSPSPDRTVNYGYTF.

This clonotype has a handful of counts. J is TRBJ2-2 and V is TRBV9; D gene ambiguous. CDR3 length: 11 amino acids. The germline CDR1 and CDR2 sequences are SGDLS and YYNGEE. V lost 5 bases and J 7 bases, leaving 6 bases between the germline ends. CDR3 loop: CASSSSGELFF. The DNA of the CDR3 is TGTGCCAGCAGTAGCAGCGGGGAGCTGTTTTTT.

This chain connects TRBV24-1 to TRBJ2-3; 8 nucleotides align to TRBD1. V shed 7 bases, J shed 5 bases, and the junction held 13 bases outside the gene matches. CDR1 is KGHDR, CDR2 SFDVKD, per germline. The CDR3 is 16 amino acids. This CDR3 is CATRGRKAGGEDTQYF. CDR3 sequence (DNA): TGTGCCACCAGGGGGAGGAAGGCAGGGGGCGAAGATACGCAGTATTTT.

The rearrangement joins TRBV9 to TRBJ1-6, with D uncertain. The CDR3 has 13 amino acids. CDR1 is SGDLS, CDR2 YYNGEE, per germline. Between the trimmed V and J ends, which lost 2 bases and 8 bases, there was a span of 8 bases. In DNA form, the CDR3 reads TGTGCCAGCAGCGTTGTACAAGATTCACCCCTCCACTTT. It encodes CASSVVQDSPLHF.

This clonotype has a handful of counts. The chain joins TRBV7-2 to TRBJ1-2; possibly TRBD1 for D (5 bases). The CDR3 contains 14 residues. Germline V gene sequence: CDR1 SGHTA, CDR2 FQGNSA. V was trimmed by 6 bases and J by 6 bases, leaving 17 bases between them. In DNA, the CDR3 is TGTGCCAGCAGTCCCCAGGGCGATGGAAATGGCTACACCTTC. As protein: CASSPQGDGNGYTF. The whole variable domain, filled in from reference TRBV7-2 and TRBJ1-2, reads GAGVSQSPSNKVTEKGKDVELRCDPISGHTALYWYRQSLGQGLEFLIYFQGNSAPDKSGLPSDRFSAERTGGSVSTLTIQRTQQEDSAVYLCASSPQGDGNGYTFGSGTRLTVV.

This clonotype has only a few counts. V usage is TRBV19 and J usage is TRBJ2-3; perhaps TRBD1 as D (6 bases). In germline, CDR1 is LNHDA, CDR2 SQIVND (reference sequence). V gave up 5 bases and J gave up 0 bases, with 9 bases separating them. The CDR3 covers 14 residues. The CDR3 DNA follows: TGTGCCAGTAGTTGGGGGCCTAGCACAGATACGCAGTATTTT. Its translation is CASSWGPSTDTQYF.

This chain joins TRBV2 and TRBJ1-1; TRBD1 agrees at 8 bases. The CDR3 length is 11 residues. The germline V gene has CDR1 SNHLY and CDR2 FYNNEI. V lost 5 bases to trimming and J lost 11 bases; unmatched junction nucleotides: 4. The CDR3 DNA follows: TGTGCCAGCAGTCAGGGGGCCGCGGCTTTCTTT. It specifies CASSQGAAAFF.

The V gene is TRBV6-1, the J gene TRBJ1-1, with unresolved D. Trimming removed 8 bases at V and 0 bases at J, with 13 bases between. The CDR3 is 14 residues long. From germline, CDR1 is MNHNS and CDR2 SASEGT. CDR3 region: CASESGAMNTEAFF. The DNA for the CDR3 is TGTGCCAGCGAAAGCGGTGCTATGAACACTGAAGCTTTCTTT.

There are a few counts of this clonotype. V gene TRBV29-1 combines with J gene TRBJ2-3; TRBD2 agrees at 14 bases. CDR1 SQVTM and CDR2 ANQGSEA come from the germline V gene. This CDR3 has 15 amino acids. J was trimmed by 6 bases and V by 6 bases; bases with no gene match: 8. As DNA, the CDR3 is TGCAGCGTGATAGGACTAGCGGGGGGCCGGGATACGCAGTATTTT. It translates to CSVIGLAGGRDTQYF.

The chain couples TRBV7-2 to TRBJ1-5; no clear D. The V gene's germline CDR1 is SGHTA and CDR2 FQGNSA. The CDR3 contains 15 residues. The V gene lost 5 bases and the J gene lost 7 bases, with 18 bases spanning the gap. Here the CDR3 DNA reads TGTGCCAGCAGCGGATGGGGTGCCCAAGGCCAGCCCCAGCATTTT. Translated, it gives CASSGWGAQGQPQHF. The variable domain in full, completed from reference TRBV7-2 and TRBJ1-5, reads GAGVSQSPSNKVTEKGKDVELRCDPISGHTALYWYRQSLGQGLEFLIYFQGNSAPDKSGLPSDRFSAERTGGSVSTLTIQRTQQEDSAVYLCASSGWGAQGQPQHFGDGTRLSIL.

The rearrangement uses TRBV12-3 or TRBV12-4 and TRBJ1-2, with 7 positions matching TRBD1. V lost 0 bases and J lost 8; bases outside the gene matches: 9. This CDR3 contains 15 residues. CDR3 DNA: TGTGCCAGCAGTTTAGCGCGACAGGGACGGGGCGGCTACACCTTC. It is translated as CASSLARQGRGGYTF.

This sequence joins TRBV20-1 and TRBJ1-2; no reliable D call. Trimming pared 5 bases from V and 9 bases from J, leaving 16 bases between. Per germline, CDR1 DFQATT and CDR2 SNEGSKA (reference sequence). The CDR3 covers 12 residues. CDR3 protein: CSAHSPAFSYTF. The CDR3 DNA reads TGCAGTGCTCATAGCCCGGCTTTCAGCTACACCTTC.

Many counts were recorded for this clonotype. The junction departs from the called germline gene at one end, perhaps through a read error. This chain uses TRBV20-1 with TRBJ2-7; the match to TRBD2 covers 9 bases. The CDR3 sequence is 14 residues long. Germline V gene sequence: CDR1 DFQATT, CDR2 SNEGSKA (reference sequence). The CDR3 nucleotides read TGCAGTGCTAGACCTGACGGAGCGGGGGGCTCTTTCCCCTTC. It encodes CSARPDGAGGSFPF.

This clonotype has ten or more counts. The chain's CDR3 is CASSYNPTEITGELFF. Written as DNA, the CDR3 is TGTGCCAGCAGTTACAACCCGACCGAAATTACCGGGGAGCTGTTTTTT. The V call is TRBV6-5, the J call TRBJ2-2; no definite D call. V dropped 2 bases and J dropped 5 bases, with 15 bases sitting between them. Germline CDR1 MNHEY, CDR2 SVGAGI. The CDR3 spans 16 residues.

As to this clonotype: One end of the junction does not line up with germline, which may come from a read error. The chain carries TRBV2 and TRBJ1-5; no clear D. The CDR3 extends over 13 amino acids. Germline V lookup: CDR1 SNHLY, CDR2 FYNNEI. The CDR3 loop is CASSEEVGRPQHF. The CDR3, as DNA: TGTGCCAGCAGCGAAGAAGTAGGGCGGCCCCAGCATTTT. Full variable domain (remainder filled in from reference TRBV2 and TRBJ1-5): EPEVTQTPSHQVTQMGQEVILRCVPISNHLYFYWYRQILGQKVEFLVSFYNNEISEKSEIFDDQFSVERPDGSNFTLKIRSTKLEDSAMYFCASSEEVGRPQHFGDGTRLSIL.

This clonotype has more than one count but fewer than ten. The rearrangement uses TRBV7-6 and TRBJ2-1; possibly TRBD2 for D (6 bases). Germline V gene lookup returns CDR1 SGHVS and CDR2 FNYEAQ. V lost 5 bases and J 6 bases, leaving 11 bases between the germline ends. The CDR3 consists of 13 residues. The CDR3 here is CASSADGGNEQFF. The CDR3 DNA follows: TGTGCCAGCAGCGCCGACGGGGGCAATGAGCAGTTCTTC.

In this sample, this clonotype turned up many times. The CDR3 here is CASSLDGEQYF. The DNA of the CDR3 is TGCGCCAGCAGCTTGGATGGCGAGCAGTACTTC. The chain is built from TRBV5-1 and TRBJ2-7; D uncertain. There are 11 residues in the CDR3. V was clipped by 0 bases and J by 6 bases, with 4 bases between them. Germline assignment: CDR1 SGHRS and CDR2 YFSETQ.

This clonotype was counted many times. The chain combines TRBV12-3 or TRBV12-4 with TRBJ1-1, with a weak D call TRBD1 (5 bases). V was shortened by 8 bases and J by 1 base, with 14 bases between the two germline ends. CDR3 length equals 14 residues. CDR3 nucleotides: TGTGCCAGCCTCTACGGGGCACCGAACACTGAAGCTTTCTTT. This translates into CASLYGAPNTEAFF.